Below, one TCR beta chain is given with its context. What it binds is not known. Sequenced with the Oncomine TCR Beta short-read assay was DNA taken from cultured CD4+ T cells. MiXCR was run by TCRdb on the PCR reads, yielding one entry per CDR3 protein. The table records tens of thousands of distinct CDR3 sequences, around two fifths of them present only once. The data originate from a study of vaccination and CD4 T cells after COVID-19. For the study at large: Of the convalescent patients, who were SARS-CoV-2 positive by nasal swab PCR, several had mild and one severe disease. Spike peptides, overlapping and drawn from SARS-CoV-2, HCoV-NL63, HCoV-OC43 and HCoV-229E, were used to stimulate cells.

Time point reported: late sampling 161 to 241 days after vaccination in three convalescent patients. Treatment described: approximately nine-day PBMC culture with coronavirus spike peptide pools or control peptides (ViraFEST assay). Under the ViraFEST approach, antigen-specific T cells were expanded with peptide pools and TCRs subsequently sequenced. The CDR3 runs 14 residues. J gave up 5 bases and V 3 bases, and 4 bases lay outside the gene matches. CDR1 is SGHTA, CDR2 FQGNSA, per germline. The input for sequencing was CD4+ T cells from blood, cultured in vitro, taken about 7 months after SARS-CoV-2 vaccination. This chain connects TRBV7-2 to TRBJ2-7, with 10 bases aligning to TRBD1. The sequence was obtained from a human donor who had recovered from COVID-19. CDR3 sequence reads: CASSFDRGRDEQYF. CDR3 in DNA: TGTGCCAGCAGCTTTGACAGGGGGCGCGACGAGCAGTACTTC.